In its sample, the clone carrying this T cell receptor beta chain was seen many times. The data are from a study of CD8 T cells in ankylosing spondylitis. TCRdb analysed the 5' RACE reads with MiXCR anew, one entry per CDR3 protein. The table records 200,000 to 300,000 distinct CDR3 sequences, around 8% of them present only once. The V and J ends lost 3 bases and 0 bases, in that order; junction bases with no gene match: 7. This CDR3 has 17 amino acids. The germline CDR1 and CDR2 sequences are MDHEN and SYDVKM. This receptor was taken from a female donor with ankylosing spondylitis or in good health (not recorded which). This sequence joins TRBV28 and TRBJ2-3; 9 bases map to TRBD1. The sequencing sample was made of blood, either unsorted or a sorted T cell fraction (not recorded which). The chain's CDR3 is CASSLGEGTGSTDTQYF. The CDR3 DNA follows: TGTGCCAGCAGTTTGGGGGAGGGGACAGGGAGCACAGATACGCAGTATTTT.